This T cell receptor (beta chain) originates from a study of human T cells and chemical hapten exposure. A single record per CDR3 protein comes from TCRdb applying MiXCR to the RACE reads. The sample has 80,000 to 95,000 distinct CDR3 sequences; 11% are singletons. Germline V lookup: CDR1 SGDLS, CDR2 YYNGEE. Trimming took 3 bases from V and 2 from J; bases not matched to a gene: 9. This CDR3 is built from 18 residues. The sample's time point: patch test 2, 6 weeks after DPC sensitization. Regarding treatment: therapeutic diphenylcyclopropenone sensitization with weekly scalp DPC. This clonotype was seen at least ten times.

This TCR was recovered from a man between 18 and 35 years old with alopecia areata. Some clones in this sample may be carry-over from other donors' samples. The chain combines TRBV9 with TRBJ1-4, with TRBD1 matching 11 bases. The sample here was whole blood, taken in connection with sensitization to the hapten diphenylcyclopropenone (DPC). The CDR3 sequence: CASSDRDRGFRTNEKLFF. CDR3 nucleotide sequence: TGTGCCAGCAGCGACCGGGACAGGGGGTTTCGGACTAATGAAAAACTGTTTTTT.